The 13 T cell receptor beta chains listed next were all sequenced from one sample in a study of vaccination effects on CD4 cells after COVID-19. Pools of viral peptides were used by the ViraFEST assay to expand antigen-specific CD4+ T cells ahead of sequencing. With approximately 10 days of culture completed, CD4+ T cells were isolated. Either the mRNA-1273 or the BNT162b2 vaccine was given to participants as two doses. Sequencing was performed with immunoSEQ multiplex PCR; in TCRdb, only in-frame clones are kept and a portion is missing. The sample lists about 13,000 clones, around three quarters seen once, with 8% to 10% in the top ten. These receptors have no identified antigens. Sequenced here: CD4+ T cells from PBMCs cultured with SARS-CoV-2 spike peptides, sampled after COVID-19 vaccination. All receptors come from a human donor who received a COVID-19 vaccine.

The chain uses TRBV6-1 and TRBJ1-6, with a possible D match to TRBD1 (6 bases). The CDR3 runs 13 residues. CDR1 is MNHNS, CDR2 SASEGT, per germline. The V end lost 3 bases, the J end lost 11 bases, and 11 bases lay between the germline ends. The CDR3 DNA reads as TGTGCCAGCAGTGAGGACAGAAGGGCACCCCTCCACTTT. Protein product: CASSEDRRAPLHF.

V usage is TRBV5-1 and J usage is TRBJ1-2; possible D gene TRBD1, 5 bases. CDR3 size: 14 residues. CDR1 and CDR2 (germline): SGHRS, YFSETQ. The V end lost 2 bases, the J end lost 3 bases, and 11 bases lay between the germline ends. CDR3 in DNA: TGCGCCAGCAGCTTATCCCCAGGGCACTATGGCTACACCTTC. Its translation: CASSLSPGHYGYTF.

The chain links TRBV7-2 to TRBJ1-6; no firm D call. The CDR3 is made up of 15 amino acids. V lost 5 bases, J lost 4 bases, and 12 bases lay in between. Per germline, CDR1 SGHTA and CDR2 FQGNSA. The CDR3 here is CASSLQKNYNSPLHF. The CDR3 nucleotides read TGTGCCAGCAGCCTACAGAAAAATTATAATTCACCCCTCCACTTT.

This clone is a singleton in its sample. V usage is TRBV6-5 and J usage is TRBJ1-6; D not certain. Trimming stripped 3 bases from V and 13 bases from J, with 13 bases between. The germline V gene encodes CDR1 MNHEY and CDR2 SVGAGI. The CDR3 is 13 residues long. Written as DNA, the CDR3 is TGTGCCAGCAGTTATTCAGGCGTGGGGCCCCTCCACTTT. Protein sequence: CASSYSGVGPLHF.

The chain combines TRBV3-1 (or the pseudogene TRBV3-2) with TRBJ1-2; D uncertain. V lost 1 base and J 4 bases, leaving 4 bases between the germline ends. Germline V CDR1 and CDR2: LGHDT, YNNKEL (reference sequence). The CDR3 sequence is 12 residues long. CDR3 region: CASSQGLYGYTF. The CDR3 nucleotides are TGTGCCAGCAGCCAAGGGCTCTATGGCTACACCTTC.

The V and J genes are TRBV5-1 and TRBJ1-3, with TRBD1 as a possible D gene (5 bases). The germline V gene has CDR1 SGHRS and CDR2 YFSETQ. V lost 4 bases to trimming and J lost 3 bases, with 11 bases between them. This CDR3 has 14 amino acids. The DNA of the CDR3 is TGCGCCAGCAGCCCGGTGGGGGGTGGAAACACCATATATTTT. Translating gives CASSPVGGGNTIYF. The variable domain in full, with the rest retrieved from reference TRBV5-1 and TRBJ1-3, is KAGVTQTPRYLIKTRGQQVTLSCSPISGHRSVSWYQQTPGQGLQFLFEYFSETQRNKGNFPGRFSGRQFSNSRSEMNVSTLELGDSALYLCASSPVGGGNTIYFGEGSWLTVV.

There are a few counts of this clone. This sequence joins TRBV5-4 and TRBJ1-1; 8 bases fit TRBD1. The CDR3 is made up of 14 amino acids. The V gene end was trimmed by 4 bases and the J gene end by 3 bases; junction bases not matched to a gene: 5. From germline, CDR1 is SGHNT and CDR2 YYREEE (reference sequence). Here the CDR3 reads CASSEDRDDTEAFF. Here the CDR3 DNA reads TGTGCCAGCAGCGAGGACAGGGATGACACTGAAGCTTTCTTT.

The gene calls are TRBV12-3 or TRBV12-4 and TRBJ2-1; D not certain. This CDR3 is built from 12 residues. The V and J ends lost 5 bases and 4 bases respectively, with 6 bases between them. CDR3 protein: CASSPRYNEQFF. DNA for the CDR3: TGTGCCAGCAGTCCCAGATACAATGAGCAGTTCTTC.

This clone is labeled medium-sized. This chain joins TRBV30 and TRBJ1-5; no clear D. The germline V and J ends were trimmed by 1 base and 3 bases, with 19 bases remaining between them. The germline V gene encodes CDR1 GTSNPN and CDR2 SVGIG (reference sequence). CDR3 size: 17 residues. The CDR3 DNA is TGTGCCTGGAGTGGCTCTGCGGGCTCCACCATCAATCAGCCCCAGCATTTT. Its translation: CAWSGSAGSTINQPQHF.

The genes are TRBV5-1 and TRBJ1-3; D gene ambiguous. CDR3 length equals 15 residues. Trimming left V 1 base short and J 0 bases short, with 8 bases between. CDR1 is SGHRS and CDR2 is YFSETQ in the germline V gene. CDR3 sequence (DNA): TGCGCCAGCAGCTTGCAAGGTAGCTCTGGAAACACCATATATTTT. Protein sequence: CASSLQGSSGNTIYF.

The chain uses TRBV7-6 and TRBJ1-1; D is unclear. V lost 2 bases and J lost 1, with 5 bases in between. Germline V lookup: CDR1 SGHVS, CDR2 FNYEAQ. This CDR3 has 13 amino acids. CDR3 bases: TGTGCCAGCAGCTTATGGCAGAACACTGAAGCTTTCTTT. It translates to CASSLWQNTEAFF.

This clone was detected a few times. V is TRBV2 and J is TRBJ2-2; maybe TRBD1 (5 bases). CDR3 size: 12 residues. Trimming shortened V by 6 bases and J by 5 bases, and 7 bases separated the two germline ends. In germline, CDR1 is SNHLY, CDR2 FYNNEI. This CDR3 reads CASSQGTGELFF. As DNA, the CDR3 is TGTGCCAGCAGCCAGGGAACCGGGGAGCTGTTTTTT.

The gene calls are TRBV25-1 and TRBJ2-1; the D gene is possibly TRBD2 (6 bases). This CDR3 spans 14 amino acids. The V and J ends lost 8 bases and 3 bases respectively, with 14 bases between them. The V gene's germline CDR1 is MGHDK and CDR2 SYGVNS. The CDR3 DNA is TGTGCCAGCTCAACTAGCTGGAACTACAATGAGCAGTTCTTC. Translation gives CASSTSWNYNEQFF.